The rows below give T cell receptor beta chains drawn from one sample of a study of cytomegalovirus exposure and HLA in healthy donors. The data were produced by immunoSEQ multiplex PCR, yet TCRdb's version contains in-frame clones alone and is incomplete. The repertoire consists of roughly 190,000 clones, with around a tenth occurring once and the leading ten covering approximately 1.3%. Material: PBMCs. Source of these receptors: a woman aged 25 to 39 in good health and CMV-seropositive. Both conserved end residues are part of each CDR3. Each record gives: J gene, V gene, D gene, CDR3 length, clone size, CDR3 protein, CDR3 DNA. A D gene is named only where the DNA matches it firmly. Size values are once, few and many counts, or a class for expanded clones, and some rows have none.

TRBJ2-5,TRBV5-1,.,14,few,CASSLAAGQETQYF,TGCGCCAGCAGCTTGGCAGCAGGGCAAGAGACCCAGTACTTC
TRBJ2-7,TRBV7-2,.,12,.,CASSPLSGPQYF,TGTGCCAGCAGCCCCCTTAGCGGACCTCAGTACTTC
TRBJ1-3,TRBV30,TRBD1,17,.,CAWDREFLVDAGNTIYF,TGTGCCTGGGACAGGGAATTTTTGGTGGACGCTGGAAACACCATATATTTT
TRBJ1-1,TRBV29-1,.,12,few,CSGDTGPGLAFF,TGCAGCGGAGATACAGGGCCCGGATTAGCTTTCTTT
TRBJ1-1,TRBV18,.,13,few,CASSSDQGSEAFF,TGTGCCAGCTCTTCGGATCAGGGTTCGGAAGCTTTCTTT
TRBJ1-2,TRBV29-1,TRBD1,15,.,CSVEKGSGTGRGYTF,TGCAGCGTTGAAAAAGGGAGTGGGACAGGTCGTGGCTACACCTTC
TRBJ1-1,TRBV2,TRBD1,15,few,CASSSDRVEYTEAFF,TGTGCCAGCAGTAGCGACAGGGTAGAGTACACTGAAGCTTTCTTT
TRBJ2-2,TRBV7-3,.,12,.,CASSSGTGELFF,TGTGCCAGCAGCTCGGGCACCGGGGAGCTGTTTTTT
TRBJ1-1,TRBV19,TRBD1,15,few,CASSIWGQSKSEAFF,TGTGCCAGTAGTATATGGGGACAGTCGAAGTCTGAAGCTTTCTTT
TRBJ2-7,TRBV5-6,.,12,few,CASSLSNYEQYF,TGTGCCAGCAGCTTGTCCAACTACGAGCAGTACTTC
TRBJ2-5,TRBV2,.,13,few,CASSDRVGETQYF,TGTGCCAGCAGTGACAGGGTAGGAGAGACCCAGTACTTC
TRBJ2-7,TRBV6-1,TRBD2,19,few,CASSEGVGSLAGSSYEQYF,TGTGCCAGCAGTGAAGGGGTCGGGTCATTAGCGGGGAGCTCCTACGAGCAGTACTTC
TRBJ2-3,TRBV11-2,.,14,.,CASSLRLVTDTQYF,TGTGCCAGCAGCTTACGACTCGTCACAGATACGCAGTATTTT
TRBJ2-5,TRBV2,.,13,.,CASSEPHQETQYF,TGTGCCAGCAGTGAACCTCACCAAGAGACCCAGTACTTC
TRBJ1-3,TRBV5-1,.,17,.,CASSLVGVPFSGNTIYF,TGCGCCAGCAGCTTGGTTGGAGTACCCTTCTCTGGAAACACCATATATTTT
TRBJ1-1,TRBV4-1,.,14,few,CASSQEAGRGEAFF,TGCGCCAGCAGCCAAGAAGCGGGGAGGGGCGAAGCTTTCTTT
TRBJ1-2,TRBV6-5,TRBD1,16,.,CASSFSTPGTGYGYTF,TGTGCCAGCAGTTTTTCAACACCCGGGACAGGGTATGGCTACACCTTC
TRBJ2-4,TRBV2,TRBD2,15,.,CASISGRVLKNIQYF,TGTGCCAGCATCAGCGGGAGAGTCCTCAAAAACATTCAGTACTTC
TRBJ1-1,TRBV23-1,TRBD1,15,.,CASSQLGQGRTEAFF,TGCGCCAGCAGTCAATTGGGACAGGGAAGGACTGAAGCTTTCTTT
TRBJ2-1,TRBV27,.,13,.,CASSLDQGNEQFF,TGTGCCAGCAGTTTAGACCAGGGGAATGAGCAGTTCTTC
TRBJ1-4,TRBV5-6,.,11,few,CASSFGEELFF,TGTGCCAGCAGCTTCGGGGAAGAACTGTTTTTT